Included here is one TCR beta chain sequence, with context. This clonotype has only one observation. Its recognized antigen is unknown. Base qualities are not at hand, and no much larger clone is one base apart. One read gives only weak evidence. The entry originates in a study of blood T cells in healthy people across ages (dated by TCRdb to about 2015). Background for the entire study: In model experiments, template switching captured roughly one uniquely barcoded TCR beta cDNA molecule for every two T cells. The study measured age-related changes in TCR beta repertoire diversity using deep sequencing normalized with unique cDNA molecular identifiers. The donors were divided into four age groups: young (average around 15 years), middle-aged (roughly 40), aged (about 61) and long-lived (roughly 82). Donors of different ages were randomly distributed across sequencing lanes to avoid experimental bias. Two additional independent replicas of 1 million unique cDNA reads from the same blood draw were analyzed for two donors (one aged 18 to 30 and one aged 80 or older).

From the cysteine through the phenylalanine, the CDR3 covers 17 amino acids. The kept DNA is CDR3 alone, 51 bases in frame from the first base. CDR1 and CDR2 are read off the germline V gene (reference sequence) as SEHNR and FQNEAQ. V has 2 bases trimmed and J has 1 base trimmed; junction bases matching no gene number 10. Results and caveats for the whole study, not just this receptor: Estimates of total diversity based on one million sequenced T cells were considered lower bounds and underestimates. Because donor CMV infection status was unknown, age-related changes in expanded clonotypes were potentially confounded. There was a strong correlation between observed TCR beta diversity and the percentage of naive T cells measured by flow cytometry. Conclusive comparison of naive and antigen-experienced compartments was prevented by the profiling of bulk unsorted PBMCs. As age increased, observed TCR beta diversity per million T cells dropped in a roughly linear way, and a significant reduction was already evident by age about 40. The long-lived group showed more naive CD4+ T cells, fewer expanded clones and increased TCR diversity than the aged group, suggesting age selection.

Libraries were constructed by 5' RACE. Sequencing took place on an Illumina HiSeq 2500. The second PCR ran for roughly 7 to 11 cycles and used a J-beta primer mix along with a sample-barcoded 5' primer. Each TCR beta cDNA molecule received a unique molecular identifier from a template-switch 5' adaptor carrying 12 random nucleotides. Each sample yielded at least 3 million CDR3-containing paired-end reads. First-strand cDNA synthesis was performed from all RNA using the Mint cDNA synthesis kit, with priming by a TRBC-specific oligonucleotide. After uracil-DNA glycosylase treatment, a first 18-cycle PCR used universal primers M1SS and BC2_uni_R on all cDNA. The authors' pipeline ran thus. Each sample was normalized by randomly selecting 1 million high-quality reads, each carrying a distinct molecular identifier. Reads with shared molecular identifiers were discarded instead of being binned into consensus sequences. MiTCR, run with a Q25 quality threshold and the strictest error-elimination algorithm, handled CDR3 identification, clonotype clustering and error correction. Lower-bound total TCR beta diversity was estimated with a nonparametric unseen species model using Euler transformation. In-frame beta chains were kept once TCRdb had trimmed the public reads at Q25 with fastp and called clones with MiXCR. A single entry per CDR3 protein holds the most common genes and DNA from its merged rows. Clone size and V and J calls follow TCRdb, not the original study. Recorded for this sample are around 650,000 distinct CDR3 sequences; roughly two fifths of them occurred a single time. The ten biggest clones cover approximately 31% of the sample.

The 39 donors, aged 6 to 90 years, were systemically healthy Caucasian individuals from Russia. Each donor gave ten milliliters of peripheral blood, drawn into EDTA-treated Vacutainer tubes. Ficoll-Paque density-gradient centrifugation was used to isolate PBMCs, with at least 7 million obtained per sample. Total RNA, at least 6 micrograms per sample, was extracted from PBMCs with Trizol reagent. For every donor, an aliquot of PBMCs went through flow cytometry to measure the percentages of naive CD45RAhigh/CD27high T cells. The sequence is built from TRBV7-9 and TRBJ2-5, and 7 junctional nucleotides match TRBD1. This receptor was obtained from an elderly man in good health. Input material: blood. The nucleotides read TGTGCCAGCAGCTTATACCCAGGGGGTCCACTCCAAGAGACCCAGTACTTC. Translated, this is CASSLYPGGPLQETQYF.